The rows below give T cell receptor beta chains drawn from one sample of a study of post-analysis software for immune sequencing data. MiXCR, applied by TCRdb to the PCR reads, yields one record per CDR3 protein. The data show fewer than 850,000 distinct CDR3 sequences, 25% to 30% seen once. Material: blood. Receptors were obtained from a girl aged 5-17 years with multiple sclerosis. CDR3s include the opening cysteine and the closing phenylalanine or tryptophan. The D gene is left open where the match is weak. Not all rows give a size; the values are once, few, many and, for expanded clones, a class.

clone_size: few
j_call: TRBJ1-2
d_call: NA
v_call: TRBV20-1
cdr3_nt: TGCAGTGCTAGAACGGTCCCATACACCTTC
cdr3_aa: CSARTVPYTF

clone_size: NA
j_call: TRBJ2-3
d_call: NA
v_call: TRBV28
cdr3_nt: TGTGCCAGCAGTGCGGGCAGAAGTTACACAGATACGCAGTATTTT
cdr3_aa: CASSAGRSYTDTQYF

clone_size: NA
j_call: TRBJ2-1
d_call: TRBD2
v_call: TRBV6-2/TRBV6-3
cdr3_nt: TGTGCCAGCAGTTACTCGATGGTGCGGGGGGAGCAGTTCTTC
cdr3_aa: CASSYSMVRGEQFF

clone_size: few
j_call: TRBJ2-7
d_call: NA
v_call: TRBV5-6
cdr3_nt: TGTGCCAGCAGCTCCGTCGAGAGCCCCAACGAGCAGTACTTC
cdr3_aa: CASSSVESPNEQYF

clone_size: NA
j_call: TRBJ2-5
d_call: NA
v_call: TRBV3-1
cdr3_nt: TGTGCCAGCAGCCAAGGGGGCGGGCGGTTCGAGACCCAGTACTTC
cdr3_aa: CASSQGGGRFETQYF

clone_size: NA
j_call: TRBJ2-5
d_call: NA
v_call: TRBV7-2
cdr3_nt: TGTGCCAGCAGATCATTGGTGGTAACAAAGGAGACCCAGTACTTC
cdr3_aa: CASRSLVVTKETQYF

clone_size: NA
j_call: TRBJ1-5
d_call: NA
v_call: TRBV20-1
cdr3_nt: TGCAGTGCCCGAGAAGGCTTCAATCAGCCCCAGCATTTT
cdr3_aa: CSAREGFNQPQHF

clone_size: many
j_call: TRBJ1-2
d_call: NA
v_call: TRBV5-1
cdr3_nt: TGCGCCAGCAGCTTGGTTCCAGGGGACTATGGCTACACCTTC
cdr3_aa: CASSLVPGDYGYTF

clone_size: few
j_call: TRBJ2-5
d_call: TRBD2
v_call: TRBV5-1
cdr3_nt: TGCGCCAGCAGCCCTCGATGGACTAGCAGCACAGAGACCCAGTACTTC
cdr3_aa: CASSPRWTSSTETQYF

clone_size: few
j_call: TRBJ2-7
d_call: TRBD2
v_call: TRBV7-2
cdr3_nt: TGTGCCAGCAGCCTCGGACTAGCCGTTGCCTACGAGCAGTACTTC
cdr3_aa: CASSLGLAVAYEQYF

clone_size: few
j_call: TRBJ2-1
d_call: NA
v_call: TRBV24-1
cdr3_nt: TGTGCCACCAGTGTCGCCGGCTACGGGGCGAATGAGCAGTTCTTC
cdr3_aa: CATSVAGYGANEQFF

clone_size: NA
j_call: TRBJ2-5
d_call: TRBD1
v_call: TRBV5-1
cdr3_nt: TGCGCCAGCAGCTTGGAGGTAGGGGGCGAAGAGACCCAGTACTTC
cdr3_aa: CASSLEVGGEETQYF

clone_size: few
j_call: TRBJ1-4
d_call: TRBD1
v_call: TRBV6-4
cdr3_nt: TGTGCCGGCAGTGAACAGGGGGCAGCTAATGAAAAACTGTTTTTT
cdr3_aa: CAGSEQGAANEKLFF

clone_size: NA
j_call: TRBJ2-3
d_call: NA
v_call: TRBV9
cdr3_nt: TGTGCCAGCAGCGTAGGAGGCGGGCCGGTAGATACGCAGTATTTT
cdr3_aa: CASSVGGGPVDTQYF

clone_size: many
j_call: TRBJ2-7
d_call: NA
v_call: TRBV6-5
cdr3_nt: TGTGCCAGCAGTCGGGGGATCCACGAGCAGTACTTC
cdr3_aa: CASSRGIHEQYF

clone_size: few
j_call: TRBJ1-4
d_call: NA
v_call: TRBV25-1
cdr3_nt: TGTGCCAGCAGTGAATGGGAGGGAGTCCGGGAAAAACTGTTTTTT
cdr3_aa: CASSEWEGVREKLFF

clone_size: NA
j_call: TRBJ1-4
d_call: NA
v_call: TRBV7-9
cdr3_nt: TGTGCCAGCAGCCCGAGGTGGGCGACTAATGAAAAACTGTTTTTT
cdr3_aa: CASSPRWATNEKLFF

clone_size: few
j_call: TRBJ2-6
d_call: NA
v_call: TRBV6-1
cdr3_nt: TGTGCCAGCAGTGAATTACGTGGGGCCAACGTCCTGACTTTC
cdr3_aa: CASSELRGANVLTF

clone_size: few
j_call: TRBJ2-5
d_call: NA
v_call: TRBV10-3
cdr3_nt: TGTGCCATCTCTGGAGGGCCGGGAGAGACCCAGTACTTC
cdr3_aa: CAISGGPGETQYF

clone_size: few
j_call: TRBJ1-5
d_call: NA
v_call: TRBV20-1
cdr3_nt: TGCAGTGCTAGAGAACCTCGGGGTAAGGATCAGCCCCAGCATTTT
cdr3_aa: CSAREPRGKDQPQHF

clone_size: NA
j_call: TRBJ2-1
d_call: NA
v_call: TRBV29-1
cdr3_nt: TGCGGCGTTGAAGAGGGTAGGGCGCCGGGCTCCTACAATGAGCAGTTCTTC
cdr3_aa: CGVEEGRAPGSYNEQFF

clone_size: few
j_call: TRBJ2-1
d_call: TRBD2
v_call: TRBV9
cdr3_nt: TGTGCCAGCAGCGCTAGCGGGAGGGCCTTGTTCGAGCAGTTCTTC
cdr3_aa: CASSASGRALFEQFF

clone_size: few
j_call: TRBJ2-5
d_call: TRBD1
v_call: TRBV11-2
cdr3_nt: TGTGCCGGCAGCCCCCTGCAGGGGGCGGGAGAGACCCAGTACTTC
cdr3_aa: CAGSPLQGAGETQYF

clone_size: few
j_call: TRBJ1-5
d_call: TRBD1
v_call: TRBV28
cdr3_nt: TGTGCCAGCAGCCTCGACAGGGGTGGACAGCCCCAGCATTTT
cdr3_aa: CASSLDRGGQPQHF

clone_size: NA
j_call: TRBJ2-1
d_call: TRBD2
v_call: TRBV6-4
cdr3_nt: TGTGCCAGCAGTGAAGATAGCGGGAGTTGGGGTGAGCAGTTCTTC
cdr3_aa: CASSEDSGSWGEQFF

clone_size: many
j_call: TRBJ2-7
d_call: NA
v_call: TRBV10-3
cdr3_nt: TGTGCCAGCCATAGCGGCTACGAGCAGTACTTC
cdr3_aa: CASHSGYEQYF

clone_size: few
j_call: TRBJ1-6
d_call: TRBD1
v_call: TRBV7-2
cdr3_nt: TGTGCCAGCAGCTTAAAAGGGGCCGGGACAGGGGTTAATTCACCCCTCCACTTT
cdr3_aa: CASSLKGAGTGVNSPLHF

clone_size: NA
j_call: TRBJ2-1
d_call: TRBD2
v_call: TRBV7-9
cdr3_nt: TGTGCCAGCAGCCCCGGACTAGTCCTATCAGATGAGCAGTTCTTC
cdr3_aa: CASSPGLVLSDEQFF

clone_size: NA
j_call: TRBJ2-1
d_call: NA
v_call: TRBV13
cdr3_nt: TGTGCCAGCAGCTCCACCCCCGCGGCCAATGAGCAGTTCTTC
cdr3_aa: CASSSTPAANEQFF

clone_size: few
j_call: TRBJ2-1
d_call: TRBD1
v_call: TRBV5-6
cdr3_nt: TGTGCCAGCATTGAAAGGACAGGGTTTTACAATGAGCAGTTCTTC
cdr3_aa: CASIERTGFYNEQFF

clone_size: NA
j_call: TRBJ1-1
d_call: TRBD1
v_call: TRBV6-2/TRBV6-3
cdr3_nt: TGTGCCAGCCGGGACAGGGTGGCCACTGAAGCTTTCTTT
cdr3_aa: CASRDRVATEAFF

clone_size: few
j_call: TRBJ1-2
d_call: NA
v_call: TRBV27
cdr3_nt: TGTGCCAGCAGTGACGCGGGACTCGGGAGCTATGGCTACACCTTC
cdr3_aa: CASSDAGLGSYGYTF

clone_size: NA
j_call: TRBJ2-6
d_call: TRBD1
v_call: TRBV7-2
cdr3_nt: TGTACCAGCAGCTTAGCGCCGAGACAGGGATCCGGGGCCAACGTCCTGACTTTC
cdr3_aa: CTSSLAPRQGSGANVLTF

clone_size: few
j_call: TRBJ2-1
d_call: TRBD2
v_call: TRBV6-5
cdr3_nt: TGTGCCAGCAGTTACTCCAGCGGGGGTGAGCAGTTCTTC
cdr3_aa: CASSYSSGGEQFF

clone_size: many
j_call: TRBJ2-7
d_call: NA
v_call: TRBV12-3/TRBV12-4
cdr3_nt: TGTGCCAGCAGTTTACTTTTCTCCTACGAGCAGTACTTC
cdr3_aa: CASSLLFSYEQYF

clone_size: few
j_call: TRBJ2-4
d_call: NA
v_call: TRBV7-2
cdr3_nt: TGTGCCAGCAGCTTAACCGGGGATCAAAACATTCAGTACTTC
cdr3_aa: CASSLTGDQNIQYF

clone_size: few
j_call: TRBJ1-2
d_call: NA
v_call: TRBV2
cdr3_nt: TGTGCCAGCAGTGACCGCGGCAGAAGTAACTATGGCTACACCTTC
cdr3_aa: CASSDRGRSNYGYTF

clone_size: many
j_call: TRBJ2-1
d_call: NA
v_call: TRBV5-1
cdr3_nt: TGCGCCAGCAGCTCGGGACATAGCGAGAATGAGCAGTTCTTC
cdr3_aa: CASSSGHSENEQFF

clone_size: few
j_call: TRBJ2-1
d_call: NA
v_call: TRBV24-1
cdr3_nt: TGTGCCACCAGTGGGGCAGGGCCGCGCCCCTACAATGAGCAGTTCTTC
cdr3_aa: CATSGAGPRPYNEQFF

clone_size: NA
j_call: TRBJ1-1
d_call: TRBD1
v_call: TRBV3-1
cdr3_nt: TGTGCCAGCAGCCAAAAAAGGGGACAGGGATTGAACACTGAAGCTTTCTTT
cdr3_aa: CASSQKRGQGLNTEAFF

clone_size: NA
j_call: TRBJ2-1
d_call: TRBD2
v_call: TRBV5-1
cdr3_nt: TGCGCCAGCAAGAGTAGCGGGAGGCACAATGAGCAGTTCTTC
cdr3_aa: CASKSSGRHNEQFF

clone_size: NA
j_call: TRBJ2-7
d_call: NA
v_call: TRBV20-1
cdr3_nt: TGCAGTGCTAGACCTGCAACAACCCAGTACTTC
cdr3_aa: CSARPATTQYF

clone_size: NA
j_call: TRBJ2-5
d_call: NA
v_call: TRBV5-1
cdr3_nt: TGCGCCAGCAGCTTGGCCTTAAGCCAAGAGACCCAGTACTTC
cdr3_aa: CASSLALSQETQYF

clone_size: few
j_call: TRBJ1-2
d_call: NA
v_call: TRBV12-5
cdr3_nt: TGTGCTAGTGCCTCAGGATCTTCTCTCTATGGCTACACCTTC
cdr3_aa: CASASGSSLYGYTF

clone_size: few
j_call: TRBJ2-3
d_call: TRBD1
v_call: TRBV6-6
cdr3_nt: TGTGCCAGCAGTTACTCGAAAACAGGGGGGGATACGCAGTATTTT
cdr3_aa: CASSYSKTGGDTQYF

clone_size: few
j_call: TRBJ1-1
d_call: NA
v_call: TRBV7-8
cdr3_nt: TGTGCCAGCAGCGCGGACAGCTGGAACACTGAAGCTTTCTTT
cdr3_aa: CASSADSWNTEAFF

clone_size: few
j_call: TRBJ2-1
d_call: TRBD2
v_call: TRBV7-2
cdr3_nt: TGTGCCAGCAGCACGCCGGGACTAGCGAGAACGTTCTTC
cdr3_aa: CASSTPGLARTFF

clone_size: few
j_call: TRBJ1-1
d_call: TRBD1
v_call: TRBV6-5
cdr3_nt: TGTGCCAGCAGTTACGATACAGGGGGCTGGTCTGAAGCTTTCTTT
cdr3_aa: CASSYDTGGWSEAFF

clone_size: many
j_call: TRBJ2-5
d_call: NA
v_call: TRBV29-1
cdr3_nt: TGCAGCGAGCAGGGGGGGGAGACCCAGTACTTC
cdr3_aa: CSEQGGETQYF

clone_size: NA
j_call: TRBJ2-5
d_call: NA
v_call: TRBV6-2/TRBV6-3
cdr3_nt: TGTGCCAGCAGTTACTCGTTAGGGCGAACGGTGGACCAAGAGACCCAGTACTTC
cdr3_aa: CASSYSLGRTVDQETQYF

clone_size: NA
j_call: TRBJ1-4
d_call: NA
v_call: TRBV6-5
cdr3_nt: TGTGCCAGCACGCGGGGGGATGAAAAACTGTTTTTT
cdr3_aa: CASTRGDEKLFF

clone_size: NA
j_call: TRBJ2-7
d_call: NA
v_call: TRBV7-2
cdr3_nt: TGTGCCAGCAGCTTAGTGCCAGGCACCACCTACGAGCAGTACTTC
cdr3_aa: CASSLVPGTTYEQYF

clone_size: few
j_call: TRBJ2-7
d_call: TRBD1
v_call: TRBV20-1
cdr3_nt: TGCAGTGCACAAGGGACAGGGGGAAGCTACGAGCAGTACTTC
cdr3_aa: CSAQGTGGSYEQYF

clone_size: NA
j_call: TRBJ2-1
d_call: TRBD1
v_call: TRBV10-3
cdr3_nt: TGTGCCACGAACGAACCGGGACAGTACAATGAGCAGTTCTTC
cdr3_aa: CATNEPGQYNEQFF

clone_size: once
j_call: TRBJ2-1
d_call: NA
v_call: TRBV7-9
cdr3_nt: TGTGCCAGCAGCTCGGTTTTAATTATAGACGAGCAGTTCTTC
cdr3_aa: CASSSVLIIDEQFF

clone_size: NA
j_call: TRBJ2-7
d_call: TRBD2
v_call: TRBV20-1
cdr3_nt: TGCAGTGCCCCGGGGCCAGCGGGAGTTGAGCAGTACTTC
cdr3_aa: CSAPGPAGVEQYF

clone_size: NA
j_call: TRBJ1-1
d_call: NA
v_call: TRBV6-6
cdr3_nt: TGTGCCAGCATTCTATATGGGACTGAAGCTTTCTTT
cdr3_aa: CASILYGTEAFF

clone_size: few
j_call: TRBJ2-3
d_call: NA
v_call: TRBV3-1
cdr3_nt: TGTGCCAGCAGCCAAGCAGCCAAGACGACAGATACGCAGTATTTT
cdr3_aa: CASSQAAKTTDTQYF

clone_size: NA
j_call: TRBJ2-4
d_call: NA
v_call: TRBV5-5
cdr3_nt: TGTGCCAGCAGCTTCCTGACACAGTCGGACATTCAGTACTTC
cdr3_aa: CASSFLTQSDIQYF

clone_size: few
j_call: TRBJ2-7
d_call: NA
v_call: TRBV24-1
cdr3_nt: TGTGCCACCAGTGATTGGGACCGGCCATACGAGCAGTACTTC
cdr3_aa: CATSDWDRPYEQYF